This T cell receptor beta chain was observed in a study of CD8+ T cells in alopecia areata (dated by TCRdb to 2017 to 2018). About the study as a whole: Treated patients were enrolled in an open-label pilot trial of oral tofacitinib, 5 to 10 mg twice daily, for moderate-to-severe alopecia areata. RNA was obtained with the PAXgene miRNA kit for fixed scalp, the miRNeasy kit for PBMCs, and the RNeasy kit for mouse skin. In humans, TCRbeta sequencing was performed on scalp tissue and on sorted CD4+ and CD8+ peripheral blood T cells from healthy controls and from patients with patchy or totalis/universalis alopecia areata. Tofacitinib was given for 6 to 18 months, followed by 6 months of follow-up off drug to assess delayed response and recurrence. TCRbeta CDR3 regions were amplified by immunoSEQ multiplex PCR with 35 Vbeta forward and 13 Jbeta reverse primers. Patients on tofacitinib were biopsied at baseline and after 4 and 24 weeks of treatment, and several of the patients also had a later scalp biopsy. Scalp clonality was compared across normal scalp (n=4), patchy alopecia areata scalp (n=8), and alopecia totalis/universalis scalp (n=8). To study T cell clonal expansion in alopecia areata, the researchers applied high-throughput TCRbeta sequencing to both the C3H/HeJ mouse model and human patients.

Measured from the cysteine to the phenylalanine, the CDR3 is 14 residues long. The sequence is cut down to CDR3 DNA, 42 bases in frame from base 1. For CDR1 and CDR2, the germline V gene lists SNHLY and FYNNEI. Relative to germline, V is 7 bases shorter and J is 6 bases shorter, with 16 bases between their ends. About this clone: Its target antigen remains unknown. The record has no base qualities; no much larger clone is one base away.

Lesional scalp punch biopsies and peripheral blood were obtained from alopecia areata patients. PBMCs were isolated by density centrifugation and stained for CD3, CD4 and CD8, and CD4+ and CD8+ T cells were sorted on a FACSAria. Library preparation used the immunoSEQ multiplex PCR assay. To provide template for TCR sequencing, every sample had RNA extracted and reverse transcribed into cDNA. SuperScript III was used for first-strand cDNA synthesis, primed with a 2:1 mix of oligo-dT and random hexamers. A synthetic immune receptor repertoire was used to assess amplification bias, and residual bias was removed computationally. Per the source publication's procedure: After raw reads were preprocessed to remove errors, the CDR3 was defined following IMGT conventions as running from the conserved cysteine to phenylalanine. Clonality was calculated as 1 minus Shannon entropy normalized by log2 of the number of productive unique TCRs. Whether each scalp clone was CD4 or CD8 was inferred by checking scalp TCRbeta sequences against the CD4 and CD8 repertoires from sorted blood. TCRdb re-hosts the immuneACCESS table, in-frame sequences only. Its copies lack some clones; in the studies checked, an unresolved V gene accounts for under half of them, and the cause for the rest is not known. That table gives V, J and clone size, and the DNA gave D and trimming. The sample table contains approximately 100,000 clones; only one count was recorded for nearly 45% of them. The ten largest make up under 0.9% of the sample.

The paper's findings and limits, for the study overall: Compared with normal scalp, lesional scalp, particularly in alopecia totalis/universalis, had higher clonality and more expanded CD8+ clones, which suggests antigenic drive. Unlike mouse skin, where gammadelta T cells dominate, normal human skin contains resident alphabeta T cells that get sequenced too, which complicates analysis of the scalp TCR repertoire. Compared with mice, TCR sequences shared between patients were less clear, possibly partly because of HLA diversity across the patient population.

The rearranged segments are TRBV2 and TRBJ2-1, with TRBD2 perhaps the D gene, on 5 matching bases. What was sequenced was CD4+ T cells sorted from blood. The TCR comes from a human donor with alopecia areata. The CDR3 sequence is CASTPGVLPNEQFF. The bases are TGTGCCAGCACCCCCGGGGTACTTCCCAATGAGCAGTTCTTC.